This is a list of T cell receptor beta chains from one sample in a study of Graves' ophthalmopathy and Graves' hyperthyroidism. Each CDR3 protein gets one entry after TCRdb re-called the multiplex PCR reads with MiXCR. The sample lists approximately 700,000 distinct CDR3 sequences; about 40% were seen once. Specimen: peripheral blood. These receptors all come from an adult man with Graves' ophthalmopathy. The CDR3 runs from the conserved cysteine through the conserved F or W. Fields, in order: V gene, clone size, D gene, J gene, CDR3 DNA, CDR3 protein. A D gene is named only where the DNA matches it firmly. Only part of the rows carry a size: once, few, many, or a class if the clone is expanded.

>TRBV9|many|TRBD1|TRBJ2-2
TGTGCCAGCAGCCCACAGACAGGGCGGACCGGGGAGCTGTTTTTT
CASSPQTGRTGELFF
>TRBV2|.|.|TRBJ2-2
TGTGCCAGCAGTGAACAACCTAACACCGGGGAGCTGTTTTTT
CASSEQPNTGELFF
>TRBV29-1|many|.|TRBJ1-3
TGCAGCGTTGAAGAAGAGGAGGAGAGCTCTGGAAACACCATATATTTT
CSVEEEEESSGNTIYF
>TRBV7-2|many|.|TRBJ1-1
TGTGCCAGCAGCTTATCCCCAGGGTGGGCGACTGAAGCTTTCTTT
CASSLSPGWATEAFF
>TRBV9|.|.|TRBJ2-3
TGTGCCAGCAGCGTAGCCCCGGAAGGGTACACAGATACGCAGTATTTT
CASSVAPEGYTDTQYF
>TRBV6-6|.|.|TRBJ1-1
TGTGCCAGCAGTTACCTTCTCGGTAGGGAGGCTTTCTTT
CASSYLLGREAFF
>TRBV18|.|.|TRBJ2-5
TGTGCCAGCTCACCAACTACTTACAAGCAAGAGACCCAGTACTTC
CASSPTTYKQETQYF
>TRBV11-2|many|.|TRBJ1-1
TGTGCCAGCAGCCTGACGAGGGACATTAGTACTGAAGCTTTCTTT
CASSLTRDISTEAFF
>TRBV2|.|TRBD1|TRBJ2-5
TGTGCCAGCAGGGAGACGGGACAGGGGGCGCTTGAGACCCAGTACTTC
CASRETGQGALETQYF
>TRBV7-2|many|.|TRBJ1-3
TGTGCCAGCGGCTATTTCGGAAACACCATATATTTT
CASGYFGNTIYF
>TRBV29-1|many|TRBD1|TRBJ2-7
TGCAGCGTAAAGCCGGGACAGACTCCCTACGAGCAGTACTTC
CSVKPGQTPYEQYF
>TRBV20-1|few|TRBD1|TRBJ1-5
TGCAGTGCTAGAGAAAAGGACAGGGGGCTTCAGCCCCAGCATTTT
CSAREKDRGLQPQHF
>TRBV6-1|.|.|TRBJ1-4
TGTGCCAGCAGTTACTCGGCGGGAAATGAAAAACTGTTTTTT
CASSYSAGNEKLFF